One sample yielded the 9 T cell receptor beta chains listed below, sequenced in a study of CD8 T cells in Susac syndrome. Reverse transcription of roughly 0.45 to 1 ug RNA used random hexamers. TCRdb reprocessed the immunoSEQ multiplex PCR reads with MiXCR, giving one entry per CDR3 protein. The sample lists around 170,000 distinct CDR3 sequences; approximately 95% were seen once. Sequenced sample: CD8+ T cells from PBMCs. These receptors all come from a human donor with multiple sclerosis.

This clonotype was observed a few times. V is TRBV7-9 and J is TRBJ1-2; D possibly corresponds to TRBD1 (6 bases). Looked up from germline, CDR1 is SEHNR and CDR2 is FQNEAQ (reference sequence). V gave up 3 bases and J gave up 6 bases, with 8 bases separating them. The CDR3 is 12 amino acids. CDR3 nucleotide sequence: TGTGCCAGCAGCTTGACAGGCGATGGCTACACCTTC. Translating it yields CASSLTGDGYTF.

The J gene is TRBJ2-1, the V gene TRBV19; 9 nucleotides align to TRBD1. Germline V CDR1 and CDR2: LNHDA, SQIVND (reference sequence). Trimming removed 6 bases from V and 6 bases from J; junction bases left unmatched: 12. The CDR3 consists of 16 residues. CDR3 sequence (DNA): TGTGCCAGTAGACTACCGGGACAGGGACTTCCCAATGAGCAGTTCTTC. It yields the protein CASRLPGQGLPNEQFF.

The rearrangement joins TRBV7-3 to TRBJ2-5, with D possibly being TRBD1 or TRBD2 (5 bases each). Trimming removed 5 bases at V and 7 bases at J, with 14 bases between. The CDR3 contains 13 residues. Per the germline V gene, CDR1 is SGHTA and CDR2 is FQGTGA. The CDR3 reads CASSLRQRGTQYF. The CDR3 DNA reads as TGTGCCAGCAGCCTTCGACAGAGGGGGACCCAGTACTTC.

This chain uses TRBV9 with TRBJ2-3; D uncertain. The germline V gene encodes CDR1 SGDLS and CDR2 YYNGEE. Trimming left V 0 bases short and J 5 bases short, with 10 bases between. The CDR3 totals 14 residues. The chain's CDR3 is CASSVVPERDTQYF. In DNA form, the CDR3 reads TGTGCCAGCAGCGTAGTACCGGAGCGAGATACGCAGTATTTT.

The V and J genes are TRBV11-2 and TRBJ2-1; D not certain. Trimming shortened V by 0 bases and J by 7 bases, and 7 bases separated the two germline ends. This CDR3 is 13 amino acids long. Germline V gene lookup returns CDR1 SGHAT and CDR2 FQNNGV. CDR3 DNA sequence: TGTGCCAGCAGCTTAGACCCTGTTAATGAGCAGTTCTTC. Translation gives CASSLDPVNEQFF. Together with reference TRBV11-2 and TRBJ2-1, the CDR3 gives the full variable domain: EAGVAQSPRYKIIEKRQSVAFWCNPISGHATLYWYQQILGQGPKLLIQFQNNGVVDDSQLPKDRFSAERLKGVDSTLKIQPAKLEDSAVYLCASSLDPVNEQFFGPGTRLTVL.

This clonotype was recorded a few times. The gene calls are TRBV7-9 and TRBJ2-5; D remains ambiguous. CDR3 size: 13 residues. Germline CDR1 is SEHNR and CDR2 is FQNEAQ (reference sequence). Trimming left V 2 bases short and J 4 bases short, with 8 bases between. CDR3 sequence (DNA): TGTGCCAGCAGCTTAAATGGCGGAGAGACCCAGTACTTC. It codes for CASSLNGGETQYF.

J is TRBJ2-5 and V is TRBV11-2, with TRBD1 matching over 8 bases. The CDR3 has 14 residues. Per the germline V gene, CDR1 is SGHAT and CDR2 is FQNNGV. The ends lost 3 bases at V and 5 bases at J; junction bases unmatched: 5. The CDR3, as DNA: TGTGCCAGCAGCTTTTGGACAGGGCCGGAGACCCAGTACTTC. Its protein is CASSFWTGPETQYF.

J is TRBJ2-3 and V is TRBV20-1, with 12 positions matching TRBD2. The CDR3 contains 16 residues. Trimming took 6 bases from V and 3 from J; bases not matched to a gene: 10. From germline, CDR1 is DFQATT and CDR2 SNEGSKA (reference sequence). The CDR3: CSATKTSGGGTDTQYF. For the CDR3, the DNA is TGCAGTGCCACCAAGACTAGCGGGGGAGGTACAGATACGCAGTATTTT.

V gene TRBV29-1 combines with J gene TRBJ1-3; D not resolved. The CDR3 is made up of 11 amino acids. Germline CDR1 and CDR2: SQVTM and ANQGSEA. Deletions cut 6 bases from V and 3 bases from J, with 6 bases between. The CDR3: CSVPNGNTIYF. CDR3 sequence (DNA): TGCAGCGTACCTAATGGAAACACCATATATTTT.